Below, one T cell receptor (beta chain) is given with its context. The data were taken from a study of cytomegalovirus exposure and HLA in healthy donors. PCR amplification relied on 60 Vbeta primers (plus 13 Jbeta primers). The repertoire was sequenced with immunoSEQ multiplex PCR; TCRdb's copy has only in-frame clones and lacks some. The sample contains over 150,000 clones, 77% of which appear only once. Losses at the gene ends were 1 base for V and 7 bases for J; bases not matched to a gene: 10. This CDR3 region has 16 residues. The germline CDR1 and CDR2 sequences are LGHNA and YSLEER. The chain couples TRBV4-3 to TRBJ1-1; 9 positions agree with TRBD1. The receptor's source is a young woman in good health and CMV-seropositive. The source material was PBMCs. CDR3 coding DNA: TGCGCCAGCAGCCAAGCTCCGGGACAGGGAGACGGTGAAGCTTTCTTT. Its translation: CASSQAPGQGDGEAFF.